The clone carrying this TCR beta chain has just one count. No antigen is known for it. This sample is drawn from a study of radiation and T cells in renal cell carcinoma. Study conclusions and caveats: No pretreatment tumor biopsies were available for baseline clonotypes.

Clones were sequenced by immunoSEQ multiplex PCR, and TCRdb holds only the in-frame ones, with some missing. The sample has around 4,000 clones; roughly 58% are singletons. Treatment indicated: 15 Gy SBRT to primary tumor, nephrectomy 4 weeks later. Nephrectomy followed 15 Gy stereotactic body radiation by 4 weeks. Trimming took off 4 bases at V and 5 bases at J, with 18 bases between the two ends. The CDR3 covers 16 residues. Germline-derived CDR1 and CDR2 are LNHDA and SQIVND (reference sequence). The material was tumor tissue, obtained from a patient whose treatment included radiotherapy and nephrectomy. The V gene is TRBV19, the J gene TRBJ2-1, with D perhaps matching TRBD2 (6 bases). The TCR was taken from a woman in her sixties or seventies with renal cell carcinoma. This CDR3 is CASSTLEGGRNNEQFF. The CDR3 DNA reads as TGTGCCAGTAGTACCCTTGAAGGAGGGCGGAACAATGAGCAGTTCTTC.